This T cell receptor (beta chain) was found in a study of T-cell reconstitution after alpha-beta-depleted transplantation in children. This clonotype has just a few counts. Unique molecular identifiers were incorporated into the prepared TCRbeta library. TCRdb redid the calling of the PCR reads with MiXCR, one entry per CDR3 protein. The sample holds approximately 630,000 distinct CDR3 sequences; roughly 13% are singletons and the top ten take 0.79%. This sequence originates from a girl aged 2 to 10 with congenital amegakaryocytic thrombocytopenia, due to receive a stem cell transplant. Sequencing was performed on PBMCs, taken before TCRalphabeta/CD19-depleted stem cell transplant.

CDR3 protein: CAWSVLGEAPYEQYF. For the CDR3, the DNA is TGTGCCTGGAGTGTACTGGGAGAAGCCCCCTACGAGCAGTACTTC. This rearrangement joins TRBV30 to TRBJ2-7; D perhaps matches TRBD2 (5 bases). Germline lookup yields CDR1 GTSNPN and CDR2 SVGIG (reference sequence). The V end was cut by 0 bases, the J end by 2 bases, with 14 bases between. CDR3 length: 15 residues.